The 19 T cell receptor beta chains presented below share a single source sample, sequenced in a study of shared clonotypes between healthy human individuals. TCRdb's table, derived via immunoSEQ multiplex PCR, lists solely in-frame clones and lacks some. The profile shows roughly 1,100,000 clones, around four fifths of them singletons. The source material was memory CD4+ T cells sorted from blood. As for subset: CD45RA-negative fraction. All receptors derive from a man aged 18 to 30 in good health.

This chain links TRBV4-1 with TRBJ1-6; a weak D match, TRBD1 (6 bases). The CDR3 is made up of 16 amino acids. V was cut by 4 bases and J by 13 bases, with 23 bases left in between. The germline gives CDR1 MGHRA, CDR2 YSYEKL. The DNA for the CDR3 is TGCGCCAGCAGCCCTTCCACCGGGACACCCTTTATCCCCCTCCACTTT. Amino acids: CASSPSTGTPFIPLHF.

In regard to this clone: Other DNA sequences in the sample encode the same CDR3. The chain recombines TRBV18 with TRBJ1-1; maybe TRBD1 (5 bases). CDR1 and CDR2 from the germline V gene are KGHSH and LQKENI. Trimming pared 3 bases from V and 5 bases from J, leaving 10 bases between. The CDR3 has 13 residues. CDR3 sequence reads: CASSPQGGTEAFF. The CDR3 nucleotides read TGTGCCAGCTCACCCCAGGGAGGAACTGAAGCTTTCTTT.

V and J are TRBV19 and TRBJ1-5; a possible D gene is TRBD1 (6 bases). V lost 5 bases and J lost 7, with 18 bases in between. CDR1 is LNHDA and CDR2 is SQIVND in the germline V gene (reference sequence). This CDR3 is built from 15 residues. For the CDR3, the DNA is TGTGCCAGTAGTCACGGACAGCAAGGCAGGCAGCCCCAGCATTTT. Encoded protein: CASSHGQQGRQPQHF.

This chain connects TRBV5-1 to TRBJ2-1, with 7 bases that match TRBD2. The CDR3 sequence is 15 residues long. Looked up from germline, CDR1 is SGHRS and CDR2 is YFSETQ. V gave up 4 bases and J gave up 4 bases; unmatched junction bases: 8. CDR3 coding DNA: TGCGCCAGCAGCACCCGGGGGGAAGGGTACAATGAGCAGTTCTTC. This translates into CASSTRGEGYNEQFF.

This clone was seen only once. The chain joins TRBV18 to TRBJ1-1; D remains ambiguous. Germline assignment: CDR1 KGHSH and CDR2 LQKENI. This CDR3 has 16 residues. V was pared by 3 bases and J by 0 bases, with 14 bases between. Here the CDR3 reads CASSPPLQSMNTEAFF. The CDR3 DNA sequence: TGTGCCAGCTCACCCCCCCTACAGAGTATGAACACTGAAGCTTTCTTT.

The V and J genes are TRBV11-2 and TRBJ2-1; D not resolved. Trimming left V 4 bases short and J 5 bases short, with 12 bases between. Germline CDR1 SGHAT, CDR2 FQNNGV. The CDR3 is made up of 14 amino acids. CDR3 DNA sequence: TGTGCCAGCAGCTCAGACCCGTATAACAATGAGCAGTTCTTC. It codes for CASSSDPYNNEQFF.

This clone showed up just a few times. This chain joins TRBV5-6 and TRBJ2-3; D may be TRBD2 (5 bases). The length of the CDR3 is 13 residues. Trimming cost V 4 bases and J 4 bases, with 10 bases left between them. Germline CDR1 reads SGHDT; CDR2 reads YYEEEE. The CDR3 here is CASSRGQADTQYF. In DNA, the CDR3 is TGTGCCAGCAGCCGGGGTCAGGCAGATACGCAGTATTTT.

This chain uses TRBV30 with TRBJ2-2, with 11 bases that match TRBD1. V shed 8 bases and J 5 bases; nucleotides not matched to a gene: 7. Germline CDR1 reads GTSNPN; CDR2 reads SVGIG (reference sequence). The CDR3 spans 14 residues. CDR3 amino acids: CAGFRDRGTGELFF. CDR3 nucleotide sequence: TGTGCCGGCTTCCGGGACAGGGGGACCGGGGAGCTGTTTTTT. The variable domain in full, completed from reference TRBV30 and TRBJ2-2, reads SQTIHQWPATLVQPVGSPLSLECTVEGTSNPNLYWYRQAAGRGLQLLFYSVGIGQISSEVPQNLSASRPQDRQFILSSKKLLLSDSGFYLCAGFRDRGTGELFFGEGSRLTVL.

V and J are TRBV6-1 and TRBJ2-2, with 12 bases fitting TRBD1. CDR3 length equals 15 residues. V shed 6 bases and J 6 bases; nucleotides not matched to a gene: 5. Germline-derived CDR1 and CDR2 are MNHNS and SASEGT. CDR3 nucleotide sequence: TGTGCCAGCAGGGGGGACAGGGGGCCGTCCGGGGAGCTGTTTTTT. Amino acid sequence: CASRGDRGPSGELFF.

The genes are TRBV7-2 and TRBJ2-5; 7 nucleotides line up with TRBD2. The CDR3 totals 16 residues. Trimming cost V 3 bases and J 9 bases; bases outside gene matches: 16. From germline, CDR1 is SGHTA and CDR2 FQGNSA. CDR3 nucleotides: TGTGCCAGCAGCTTCCTACTACCGGGATCCCGGGGGGCCCAGTACTTC. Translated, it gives CASSFLLPGSRGAQYF.

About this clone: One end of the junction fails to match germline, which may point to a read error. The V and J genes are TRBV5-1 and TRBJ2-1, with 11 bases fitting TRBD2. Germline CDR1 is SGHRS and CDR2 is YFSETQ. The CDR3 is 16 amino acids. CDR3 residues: CASSSGLAGGYDEQFF. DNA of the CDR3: TGCGCCAGCAGCTCTGGGCTAGCGGGAGGCTACGATGAGCAGTTCTTC.

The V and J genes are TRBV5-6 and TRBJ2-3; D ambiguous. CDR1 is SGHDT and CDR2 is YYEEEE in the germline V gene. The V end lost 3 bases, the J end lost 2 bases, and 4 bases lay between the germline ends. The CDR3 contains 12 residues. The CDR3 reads CASSWDTDTQYF. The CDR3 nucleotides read TGTGCCAGCAGCTGGGACACAGATACGCAGTATTTT.

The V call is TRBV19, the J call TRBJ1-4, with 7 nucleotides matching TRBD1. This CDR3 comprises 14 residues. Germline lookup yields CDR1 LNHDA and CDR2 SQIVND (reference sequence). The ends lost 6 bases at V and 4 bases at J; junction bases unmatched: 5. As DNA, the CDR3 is TGTGCCAGTAGGACAGGGTTGAGTAATGAAAAACTGTTTTTT. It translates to CASRTGLSNEKLFF.

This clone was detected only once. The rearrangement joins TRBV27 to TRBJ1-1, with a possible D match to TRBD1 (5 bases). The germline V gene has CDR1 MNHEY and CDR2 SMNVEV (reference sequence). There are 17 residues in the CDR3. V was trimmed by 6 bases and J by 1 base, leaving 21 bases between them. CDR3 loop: CASSRRPGSGPNTEAFF. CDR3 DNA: TGTGCCAGCAGCCGTAGGCCAGGGAGTGGTCCGAACACTGAAGCTTTCTTT.

The DNA for the CDR3 is TGTGCCAGTAGTGACAGCTATAGCAATCAGCCCCAGCATTTT. Translated, it gives CASSDSYSNQPQHF. The chain couples TRBV19 to TRBJ1-5; D is perhaps TRBD1 (5 bases). This CDR3 is 14 amino acids long. Trimming stripped 5 bases from V and 0 bases from J, with 8 bases between. From germline, CDR1 is LNHDA and CDR2 SQIVND (reference sequence).

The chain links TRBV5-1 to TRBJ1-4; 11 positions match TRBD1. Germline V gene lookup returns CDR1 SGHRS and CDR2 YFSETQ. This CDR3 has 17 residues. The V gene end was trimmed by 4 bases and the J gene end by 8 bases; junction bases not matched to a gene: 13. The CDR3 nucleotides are TGCGCCAGCAGCGTAGCTCCGGGACAGGGGGGCAAAGAAAAACTGTTTTTT. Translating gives CASSVAPGQGGKEKLFF.

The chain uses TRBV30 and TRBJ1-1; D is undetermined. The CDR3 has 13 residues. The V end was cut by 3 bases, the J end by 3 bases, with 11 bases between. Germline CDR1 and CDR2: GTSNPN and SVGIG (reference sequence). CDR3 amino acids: CAWSASEDTEAFF. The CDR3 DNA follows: TGTGCCTGGAGCGCCTCTGAGGACACTGAAGCTTTCTTT.

CDR3 sequence: CASSIAGTGQLSSPLHF. The CDR3 DNA is TGTGCCAGTAGTATAGCGGGAACGGGACAGTTGTCTTCACCCCTCCACTTT. The chain has TRBV19 and TRBJ1-6; 7 bases are a match to TRBD1. V gave up 1 base and J gave up 9 bases; unmatched junction bases: 12. The CDR3 loop spans 17 amino acids. CDR1 and CDR2 (germline): LNHDA, SQIVND (reference sequence).

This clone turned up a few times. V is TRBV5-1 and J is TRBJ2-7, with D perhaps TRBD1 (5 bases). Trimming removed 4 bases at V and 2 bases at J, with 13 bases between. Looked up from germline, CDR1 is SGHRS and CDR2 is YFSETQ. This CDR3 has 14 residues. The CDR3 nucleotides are TGCGCCAGCAGCCTGGGGCGACCCCCCTACGAGCAGTACTTC. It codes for CASSLGRPPYEQYF.